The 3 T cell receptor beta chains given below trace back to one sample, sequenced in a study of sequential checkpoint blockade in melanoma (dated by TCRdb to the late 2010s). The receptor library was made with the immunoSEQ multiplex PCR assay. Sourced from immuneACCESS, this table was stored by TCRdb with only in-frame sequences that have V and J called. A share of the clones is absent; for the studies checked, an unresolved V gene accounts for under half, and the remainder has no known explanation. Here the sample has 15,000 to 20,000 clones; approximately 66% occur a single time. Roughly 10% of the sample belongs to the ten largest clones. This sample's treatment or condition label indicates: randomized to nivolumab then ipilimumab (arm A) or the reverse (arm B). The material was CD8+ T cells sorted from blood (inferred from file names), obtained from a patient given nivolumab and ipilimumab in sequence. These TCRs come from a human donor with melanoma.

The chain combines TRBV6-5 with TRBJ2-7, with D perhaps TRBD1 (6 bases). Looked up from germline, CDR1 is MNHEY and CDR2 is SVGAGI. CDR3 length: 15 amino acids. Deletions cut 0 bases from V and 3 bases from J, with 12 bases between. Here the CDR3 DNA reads TGTGCCAGCAGTTACTCGATTCGACAGGACTACGAGCAGTACTTC. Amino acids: CASSYSIRQDYEQYF.

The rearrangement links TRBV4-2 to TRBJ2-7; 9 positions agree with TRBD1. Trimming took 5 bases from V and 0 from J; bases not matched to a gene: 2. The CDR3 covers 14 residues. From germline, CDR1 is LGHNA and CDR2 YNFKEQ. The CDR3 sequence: CASSLDRGSYEQYF. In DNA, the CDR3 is TGTGCCAGCAGCTTGGACAGGGGCTCCTACGAGCAGTACTTC.

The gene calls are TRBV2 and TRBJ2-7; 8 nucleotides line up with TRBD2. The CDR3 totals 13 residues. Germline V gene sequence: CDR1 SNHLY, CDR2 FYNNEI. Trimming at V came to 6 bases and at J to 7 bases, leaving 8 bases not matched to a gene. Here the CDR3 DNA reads TGTGCCAGCAGCGTCGCGGGGGGCGGGGAGCAGTACTTC. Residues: CASSVAGGGEQYF. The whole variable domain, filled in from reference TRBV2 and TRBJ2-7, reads EPEVTQTPSHQVTQMGQEVILRCVPISNHLYFYWYRQILGQKVEFLVSFYNNEISEKSEIFDDQFSVERPDGSNFTLKIRSTKLEDSAMYFCASSVAGGGEQYFGPGTRLTVT.